A selection of T cell receptor beta chains follows, all from one sample in a study of T cells in Graves' hyperthyroidism and ophthalmopathy. Using its own MiXCR run on the multiplex PCR reads, TCRdb lists one record per CDR3 protein. This table has hundreds of thousands of distinct CDR3 sequences, approximately 20% appearing once. Sequenced sample: blood. The receptors derive from a woman younger than 35 with Graves' hyperthyroidism. Each CDR3 is given with its conserved first and last residue. D genes are given only for firm matches. Only part of the rows carry a size: once, few, many, or a class if the clone is expanded.

many,TRBV20-1,TRBJ2-7,.,TGCAGTGCTAGCGGAAACAGGGCGACTGATTTTTCCTACGAGCAGTACTTC,CSASGNRATDFSYEQYF
many,TRBV20-1,TRBJ1-5,.,TGCAGTGCCAGCTATAGCAATCAGCCCCAGCATTTT,CSASYSNQPQHF
many,TRBV19,TRBJ1-6,TRBD1,TGTGCCAGTAGTGTGACAGGGGTTAATTCACCCCTCCACTTT,CASSVTGVNSPLHF
few,TRBV12-3/TRBV12-4,TRBJ2-5,.,TGTGCCAGCAGTTTAGCGCAGCTAGGGGCCGAATTGTTGTACTTC,CASSLAQLGAELLYF
.,TRBV4-1,TRBJ2-2,TRBD1,TGCGCCAGCAGCGATCGACAGGGGACGAAGGTTGCCGGGGAGCTGTTTTTT,CASSDRQGTKVAGELFF
few,TRBV6-1,TRBJ2-1,TRBD1,TGTGCCAGCAGTGCATCCGGGACAGGGGGACACAATGAGCAGTTCTTC,CASSASGTGGHNEQFF
many,TRBV29-1,TRBJ1-1,.,TGCAGCGTCGCCGGGCACCCCGGGGACACTGAAGCTTTCTTT,CSVAGHPGDTEAFF
.,TRBV6-2/TRBV6-3,TRBJ2-2,TRBD2,TGTGCCAGCAAGGAGCGGGGGGGGAACACCGGGGAGCTGTTTTTT,CASKERGGNTGELFF
once,TRBV12-3/TRBV12-4,TRBJ2-7,TRBD1,TGTGCCAGCAGTATAACAGGGGGCGGGTCCTACGAGCAGTACTTC,CASSITGGGSYEQYF
many,TRBV12-3/TRBV12-4,TRBJ1-2,.,TGTGCCAGCATTGCAACAGGGAACTATGGCTACACCTTC,CASIATGNYGYTF
many,TRBV7-2,TRBJ2-7,TRBD2,TGTGCCAGCAGCTTAGTCGCTAGCGGGGCCGAGCAGTACTTC,CASSLVASGAEQYF
many,TRBV27,TRBJ1-5,.,TGTGCCAGCAGTACCGTCAAGGGGCCGGAGCCCCAGCATTTT,CASSTVKGPEPQHF
.,TRBV11-2,TRBJ1-1,TRBD1,TGTGCCAGCAGAAAAGGACAGGTCAACACTGAAGCTTGCTTT,CASRKGQVNTEACF
many,TRBV7-2,TRBJ2-7,.,TGTGCCAGCAGCTTCCTGCTCCAGAACTCCTACGAGCAGTACTTC,CASSFLLQNSYEQYF
many,TRBV7-2,TRBJ1-1,.,TGTGCCAGCAGCTTAGTGGCCGGGGGGGAAGCTTTCTTT,CASSLVAGGEAFF
many,TRBV6-1,TRBJ2-5,TRBD2,TGTGCCAGCAGTGAAGTTTGGGCTAGCGGGATCCGCGGCCAGTACTTC,CASSEVWASGIRGQYF
many,TRBV6-5,TRBJ2-2,.,TGTGCCAGCAGTTACACTATAGACCCGAGGACCGGGGAGCTGTTTTTT,CASSYTIDPRTGELFF
many,TRBV11-2,TRBJ2-6,.,TGTGCCAGCAGCCCCCCAGGGACTGGGGCCAACGTCCTGACTTTC,CASSPPGTGANVLTF
.,TRBV12-3/TRBV12-4,TRBJ1-1,.,TGTGCCAGCAGCCTCCTACAGGTAGCGAACACTGAAGCTTTCTTT,CASSLLQVANTEAFF
few,TRBV5-1,TRBJ1-3,.,TGCGCCAGCAGCCTCCAAACCTCTGGAAACACCATATATTTT,CASSLQTSGNTIYF
many,TRBV4-1,TRBJ1-2,.,TGCGCCAGCAGCCAAGATGGTGCCAATAAGCGTAACTATGGCTACACCTTC,CASSQDGANKRNYGYTF
.,TRBV12-3/TRBV12-4,TRBJ2-2,.,TGTGCCAGCAGTCCCCGGCTAGTAGGTACCGGGGAGCTGTTTTTT,CASSPRLVGTGELFF
many,TRBV28,TRBJ1-5,.,TGTGCCAGCAGTTCTACAGCCTTCTATAGCAATCAGCCCCAGCATTTT,CASSSTAFYSNQPQHF
.,TRBV20-1,TRBJ1-5,.,TGCAGTGCTAGAGATTTTAATCAGGGGTTTCAGCCCCAGCATTTT,CSARDFNQGFQPQHF
many,TRBV2,TRBJ2-7,.,TGTGCCAGCAGTGACGGCAGTCCCTACGAGCAGTACTTC,CASSDGSPYEQYF
many,TRBV10-3,TRBJ2-2,.,TGTGCCATCAGTGAGTCTGAGACCGGGGAGCTGTTTTTT,CAISESETGELFF
many,TRBV4-1,TRBJ2-7,.,TGCGCCAGCAGCCCTGAGGGAGGGGGGATGACCTACGAGCAGTACTTC,CASSPEGGGMTYEQYF
.,TRBV5-1,TRBJ1-1,.,TGCGCCAGCAGAGCCCCGACAGGTATCACTGAAGCTTTCTTT,CASRAPTGITEAFF
.,TRBV12-3/TRBV12-4,TRBJ1-2,.,TGTGCCAGCAGGGGATTACAGCACTATGGCTACACCTTC,CASRGLQHYGYTF
few,TRBV3-1,TRBJ1-2,.,TGTGCCAGCAGCCTCGGACACCACTCGGGTTATGGCTACACCTTC,CASSLGHHSGYGYTF
many,TRBV6-1,TRBJ2-5,.,TGTGCCAGCAGTGAGGGTATGGGGAGGGAGACCCAGTACTTC,CASSEGMGRETQYF
many,TRBV6-1,TRBJ1-5,.,TGTGCCAGCAAGAGACAGGACAATCAGCCCCAGCATTTT,CASKRQDNQPQHF
many,TRBV25-1,TRBJ1-1,.,TGTGCCAGCAGTGAAAATGGACTGACTACGAACACTGAAGCTTTCTTT,CASSENGLTTNTEAFF
.,TRBV6-2/TRBV6-3,TRBJ1-1,.,TGTGCCAGCAGTTACGGCGGGGTTTGGACTGAAGCTTTCTTT,CASSYGGVWTEAFF
many,TRBV20-1,TRBJ2-7,.,TGCAGTGCTAGCTACGAGCAGTACTTC,CSASYEQYF
many,TRBV5-1,TRBJ1-1,.,TGCGCCAGCAGCTTGGACCGTCTCCCTAGGAACACTGAAGCTTTCTTT,CASSLDRLPRNTEAFF
many,TRBV20-1,TRBJ2-7,TRBD1,TGCAGTGCTCCGGACAGGCGAACTTCCTACGAGCAGTACTTC,CSAPDRRTSYEQYF
.,TRBV6-1,TRBJ1-6,TRBD1,TGTGCCAGCACCCACCCGGACGCCGGGACAGCAAATTCACCCCTCCACTTT,CASTHPDAGTANSPLHF
.,TRBV7-9,TRBJ1-2,.,TGTGCCAGCAGCTTAGCCACAGGGCCGGCTGGCTACACCTTC,CASSLATGPAGYTF
.,TRBV7-8,TRBJ2-7,.,TGTGCCAGCAGCTTAGAAGGCTACAGGGAGAGCGAGCAGTACTTC,CASSLEGYRESEQYF
many,TRBV7-9,TRBJ2-5,TRBD1,TGTGCCAGCAGCTTAGGACAGGGGGCTGGTGAGACCCAGTACTTC,CASSLGQGAGETQYF
.,TRBV28,TRBJ2-7,TRBD1,TGTGCCAGCAGTCTCCGACAGGGTGAGGACTACGAGCAGTACTTC,CASSLRQGEDYEQYF
many,TRBV20-1,TRBJ2-5,.,TGCAGTGCTAGAGAGGGCCGGGAGGAGACCCAGTACTTC,CSAREGREETQYF
many,TRBV4-1,TRBJ2-7,.,TGCGCCAGCAGCCAAGAAGGGCGACACTACGAGCAGTACTTC,CASSQEGRHYEQYF
many,TRBV6-5,TRBJ1-2,.,TGTGCCAGCAGTTACGAGGGGTTTTGGGGCTACACCTTC,CASSYEGFWGYTF
many,TRBV6-5,TRBJ2-7,.,TGTGCCAGCAGTTACTCCCCGGATACCTACGAGCAGTACTTC,CASSYSPDTYEQYF
many,TRBV2,TRBJ2-7,TRBD2,TGTGCCAGCAGTGGGGGGGGGACTCCCGAGCAGTACTTC,CASSGGGTPEQYF
many,TRBV2,TRBJ1-5,TRBD1,TGTGCCAGCAGTACCTACAGGGGTGATCAGCCCCAGCATTTT,CASSTYRGDQPQHF
many,TRBV15,TRBJ2-5,.,TGTGCCACCAGCAGAGATCTCTCCGGGGAGACCCAGTACTTC,CATSRDLSGETQYF
many,TRBV6-5,TRBJ2-7,.,TGTGCCAGCAGTCTTGGGACGGAAACCTACGAGCAGTACTTC,CASSLGTETYEQYF